Below are 32 T cell receptor beta chains sequenced from a single sample in a study of spatial heterogeneity in lung cancer. A single record per CDR3 protein comes from TCRdb applying MiXCR to the 5' RACE reads. Of some 53,000 distinct CDR3 sequences listed, roughly 6.5% are singletons. Specified time point: sample taken at primary tumor resection. Whole RNA came from tumor, nontumor lung or frozen PBMC and was sequenced without being sorted. The starting material was PBMCs, obtained at surgery. The source is a female donor with early-stage non-small cell lung cancer.

This clonotype has more than one count but fewer than ten. The V gene is TRBV3-1, the J gene TRBJ2-3; 7 bases match TRBD2. This CDR3 contains 15 residues. Trimming cost V 1 base and J 3 bases; bases outside gene matches: 4. The germline gives CDR1 LGHDT, CDR2 YNNKEL (reference sequence). CDR3 bases: TGTGCCAGCAGCCAAGTAGGGGAGGGGACAGATACGCAGTATTTT. As protein: CASSQVGEGTDTQYF.

This clonotype appeared many times. The chain is built from TRBV29-1 and TRBJ2-2, with a possible D match to TRBD2 (5 bases). Per germline, CDR1 SQVTM and CDR2 ANQGSEA. Trimming removed 4 bases at V and 4 bases at J, with 13 bases between. The CDR3 is made up of 14 amino acids. The chain's CDR3 is CSVGGDYTTGELFF. CDR3 nucleotides: TGCAGCGTTGGAGGTGACTACACCACCGGGGAGCTGTTTTTT.

This clonotype was seen more than once but under ten times. The chain uses TRBV2 and TRBJ2-1; maybe TRBD1 (6 bases). Germline CDR1 is SNHLY and CDR2 is FYNNEI. The CDR3 contains 15 residues. The V end lost 5 bases, the J end lost 0 bases, and 11 bases lay between the germline ends. CDR3 residues: CASSFGQLSYNEQFF. Here the CDR3 DNA reads TGTGCCAGCAGTTTCGGACAGCTCTCCTACAATGAGCAGTTCTTC.

In its sample, this clonotype was seen many times. V usage is TRBV6-6 and J usage is TRBJ2-2; D ambiguous. The germline V gene encodes CDR1 MNHNY and CDR2 SVGAGI (reference sequence). CDR3 length: 14 residues. Trimming stripped 7 bases from V and 0 bases from J, with 9 bases between. The CDR3 sequence is CASTGSSNTGELFF. The DNA for the CDR3 is TGTGCCAGCACCGGGTCATCGAACACCGGGGAGCTGTTTTTT.

V and J are TRBV29-1 and TRBJ1-1; 8 nucleotides agree with TRBD1. With 4 bases clipped from V and 6 bases from J, the junction kept 7 bases outside the gene matches. This CDR3 contains 13 residues. Germline CDR1 is SQVTM and CDR2 is ANQGSEA. CDR3 bases: TGCAGCGTTGCTGAGACAGGGGAATCTGAAGCTTTCTTT. Amino acid sequence: CSVAETGESEAFF.

The gene calls are TRBV20-1 and TRBJ2-7, with 7 bases identical to TRBD2. CDR1 and CDR2 from the germline V gene are DFQATT and SNEGSKA (reference sequence). V shed 0 bases and J 3 bases; nucleotides not matched to a gene: 5. This CDR3 region has 14 residues. CDR3 sequence: CSARDTGGRYEQYF. The CDR3 DNA is TGCAGTGCTAGAGATACGGGGGGTCGCTACGAGCAGTACTTC.

This clonotype has ten or more counts. This sequence joins TRBV7-9 and TRBJ2-7; D is ambiguous. CDR3 length: 13 residues. V was cut by 5 bases and J by 3 bases, with 11 bases left in between. The germline gives CDR1 SEHNR, CDR2 FQNEAQ (reference sequence). The CDR3 is CASSPLVDYEQYF. The CDR3 DNA sequence: TGTGCCAGCAGCCCCCTAGTAGACTACGAGCAGTACTTC.

The chain is built from TRBV20-1 and TRBJ2-5, with no clear D. The germline CDR1 and CDR2 sequences are DFQATT and SNEGSKA (reference sequence). The germline V and J ends were trimmed by 6 bases and 2 bases, with 10 bases remaining between them. The CDR3 extends over 12 amino acids. The CDR3 DNA follows: TGCAGTGCCACCTATAAGCAAGAGACCCAGTACTTC. Its protein product is CSATYKQETQYF.

Only a few counts were recorded for this clonotype. The genes are TRBV29-1 and TRBJ1-1; perhaps TRBD1 as D (6 bases). V lost 7 bases and J lost 1, with 16 bases in between. The CDR3 loop spans 14 amino acids. CDR1 is SQVTM and CDR2 is ANQGSEA in the germline V gene. In DNA form, the CDR3 reads TGCAGCGCGTCTGGGGACATTAAGAACACTGAAGCTTTCTTT. This encodes CSASGDIKNTEAFF.

This chain connects TRBV7-8 to TRBJ2-7, with D unclear. V shed 5 bases and J shed 3 bases, with 17 bases lying between them. The germline V gene has CDR1 SGHVS and CDR2 FQNEAQ. CDR3 length: 15 residues. The CDR3 spells CASSTLPGRYYEQYF. CDR3 bases: TGTGCCAGCAGCACTTTGCCGGGCCGTTACTACGAGCAGTACTTC.

This clonotype was picked up many times. V and J are TRBV29-1 and TRBJ2-3, with D tentatively TRBD1 or TRBD2 (5 bases each). The CDR3 runs to 14 residues. Trimming removed 6 bases at V and 2 bases at J, with 15 bases between. From germline, CDR1 is SQVTM and CDR2 ANQGSEA. CDR3 in amino acids: CSVASRGTTDTQYF. CDR3 sequence (DNA): TGCAGCGTCGCTTCGAGAGGGACCACAGATACGCAGTATTTT.

A few counts support this clonotype. CDR3 amino acids: CASREQGIGGYTF. DNA for the CDR3: TGCGCCAGCCGAGAGCAGGGTATAGGTGGCTACACCTTC. This chain connects TRBV4-1 to TRBJ1-2; possible D gene TRBD1, 5 bases. CDR1 MGHRA and CDR2 YSYEKL come from the germline V gene. Trimming took off 8 bases at V and 7 bases at J, with 17 bases between the two ends. CDR3 size: 13 residues.

This clonotype was detected many times. This chain uses TRBV7-9 with TRBJ2-1; no definite D call. CDR3 size: 12 residues. Trimming cost V 5 bases and J 4 bases, with 6 bases left between them. Germline loops: CDR1 SEHNR, CDR2 FQNEAQ (reference sequence). The CDR3 bases are TGTGCCAGCAGCACCATGTACAATGAGCAGTTCTTC. Translated, it gives CASSTMYNEQFF.

This clonotype was counted many times. This rearrangement joins TRBV10-3 to TRBJ1-6; D is perhaps TRBD1 (5 bases). CDR1 is ENHRY, CDR2 SYGVKD, per germline. The CDR3 contains 16 residues. V dropped 7 bases and J dropped 5 bases, with 18 bases sitting between them. The CDR3 coding sequence is TGTGCCATCAAAACTATGGAGGGGCCGGATAATTCACCCCTCCACTTT. Translated, it gives CAIKTMEGPDNSPLHF.

This clonotype was counted many times. The chain employs TRBV12-3 or TRBV12-4 and TRBJ2-1; 7 bases map to TRBD2. The length of the CDR3 is 15 residues. With V trimmed by 6 bases and J by 2 bases, 7 bases remained unmatched. The CDR3 bases are TGTGCCAGCAGCCCCCAGCGGGGAGCCTACAATGAGCAGTTCTTC. Translating it yields CASSPQRGAYNEQFF.

This clonotype has a count of ten or more. The rearrangement joins TRBV3-1 to TRBJ2-2; TRBD1 is a possible D gene (5 bases). Germline assignment: CDR1 LGHDT and CDR2 YNNKEL (reference sequence). The CDR3 has 13 residues. V lost 2 bases to trimming and J lost 7 bases, with 8 bases between them. CDR3 sequence: CASSQRGIGELFF. CDR3 DNA sequence: TGTGCCAGCAGCCAAAGGGGAATCGGGGAGCTGTTTTTT.

Many counts were recorded for this clonotype. V usage is TRBV11-3 and J usage is TRBJ2-2; D is unclear. Germline CDR1 is SGHNT and CDR2 is YENEEA. There are 13 residues in the CDR3. Trimming pared 0 bases from V and 9 bases from J, leaving 8 bases between. CDR3 amino acids: CASSLDHFRELFF. DNA of the CDR3: TGTGCCAGCAGCTTAGATCACTTCCGGGAGCTGTTTTTT.

This clonotype showed up many times. CDR3 in DNA: TGTGCCAGCAGCTTAGGGCCAGCGGGGGGAGAGACCCAGTACTTC. Translated, it gives CASSLGPAGGETQYF. The V call is TRBV7-2, the J call TRBJ2-5; 9 bases agree with TRBD2. Germline V gene lookup returns CDR1 SGHTA and CDR2 FQGNSA. Losses at the gene ends were 1 base for V and 4 bases for J; bases not matched to a gene: 4. The CDR3 runs to 15 residues.

This clonotype appeared many times. The rearrangement links TRBV7-7 to TRBJ2-3, with a possible D match to TRBD2 (5 bases). V was trimmed by 2 bases and J by 7 bases, leaving 16 bases between them. Germline CDR1 is SSHAT and CDR2 is FNYEAQ (reference sequence). The CDR3 length is 15 residues. Here the CDR3 DNA reads TGTGCCAGCAGCTTACAGCCGGGGAGTGAGAATACGCAGTATTTT. This encodes CASSLQPGSENTQYF.

The sample holds many counts of this clonotype. V usage is TRBV28 and J usage is TRBJ2-1; D remains ambiguous. The CDR3 covers 15 residues. Germline CDR1 is MDHEN and CDR2 is SYDVKM. V shed 5 bases and J shed 7 bases, with 18 bases lying between them. CDR3 amino acids: CASSLSPGRLNEQFF. CDR3 coding DNA: TGTGCCAGCAGTCTTTCACCAGGTCGCTTGAATGAGCAGTTCTTC.

This clonotype came up many times. This chain uses TRBV20-1 with TRBJ2-7, with D perhaps matching TRBD1 (6 bases). This CDR3 spans 14 amino acids. V lost 5 bases and J lost 1, with 15 bases in between. CDR1 is DFQATT, CDR2 SNEGSKA, per germline (reference sequence). The CDR3: CSASDRPVSYEQYF. The CDR3 DNA reads as TGCAGTGCTTCCGACAGGCCCGTATCCTACGAGCAGTACTTC.

At least ten counts were recorded for this clonotype. This rearrangement joins TRBV24-1 to TRBJ1-2, with 7 bases that match TRBD1. The CDR3 is 12 residues long. The V gene end was trimmed by 5 bases and the J gene end by 7 bases; junction bases not matched to a gene: 3. The V gene's germline CDR1 is KGHDR and CDR2 SFDVKD. DNA of the CDR3: TGTGCCACCAGTGGACAGGGTCGTGGCTACACCTTC. Its protein product is CATSGQGRGYTF.

Ten or more counts support this clonotype. The V and J genes are TRBV6-5 and TRBJ1-1, with 7 bases matching TRBD1. This CDR3 is built from 14 residues. Germline V gene data show CDR1 as MNHEY and CDR2 as SVGAGI. V was clipped by 4 bases and J by 0 bases; unmatched bases: 2. The CDR3 spells CASSLDRLNTEAFF. CDR3 bases: TGTGCCAGCAGTTTGGACAGGTTGAACACTGAAGCTTTCTTT.

This clonotype appeared many times. The chain combines TRBV29-1 with TRBJ2-1; tentative D call: TRBD2 (6 bases). The CDR3 length is 14 residues. V was trimmed by 6 bases and J by 5 bases, leaving 17 bases between them. Germline V gene sequence: CDR1 SQVTM, CDR2 ANQGSEA. DNA for the CDR3: TGCAGCGTCTATGGGAGACTAGGGAACAATGAGCAGTTCTTC. The encoded protein is CSVYGRLGNNEQFF.

There are a few counts of this clonotype. The chain couples TRBV7-9 to TRBJ1-6, with D uncertain. The ends were cut back, 3 bases at V and 7 bases at J, with 10 bases in the middle. The V gene's germline CDR1 is SEHNR and CDR2 FQNEAQ (reference sequence). There are 14 residues in the CDR3. The CDR3 sequence: CASSLGFGNSPLHF. For the CDR3, the DNA is TGTGCCAGCAGCTTGGGTTTCGGGAATTCACCCCTCCACTTT.

This clonotype was seen many times. The chain employs TRBV28 and TRBJ2-3; 7 positions match TRBD1. Germline lookup yields CDR1 MDHEN and CDR2 SYDVKM. This CDR3 comprises 16 residues. The ends lost 2 bases at V and 0 bases at J; junction bases unmatched: 5. CDR3 residues: CASSLLGTASTDTQYF. The CDR3 nucleotides are TGTGCCAGCAGTTTACTGGGGACAGCTAGCACAGATACGCAGTATTTT. The full variable domain, its missing parts supplied by reference TRBV28 and TRBJ2-3, is DVKVTQSSRYLVKRTGEKVFLECVQDMDHENMFWYRQDPGLGLRLIYFSYDVKMKEKGDIPEGYSVSREKKERFSLILESASTNQTSMYLCASSLLGTASTDTQYFGPGTRLTVL.

This clonotype appeared many times. The chain recombines TRBV7-9 with TRBJ2-3, with D perhaps matching TRBD2 (6 bases). CDR1 and CDR2 from the germline V gene are SEHNR and FQNEAQ (reference sequence). The V and J ends lost 8 bases and 2 bases respectively, with 8 bases between them. CDR3 length equals 12 residues. CDR3 in DNA: TGTGCCAGCTCGGGAGTCACAGATACGCAGTATTTT. It specifies CASSGVTDTQYF.

This clonotype was seen at least ten times. The V call is TRBV29-1, the J call TRBJ2-1; no clear D. This CDR3 region has 12 residues. V was cut by 2 bases and J by 5 bases, with 7 bases left in between. Germline V gene sequence: CDR1 SQVTM, CDR2 ANQGSEA. The CDR3 loop is CSVELQNNEQFF. CDR3 nucleotide sequence: TGCAGCGTTGAACTGCAGAACAATGAGCAGTTCTTC.

The V gene is TRBV9, the J gene TRBJ2-1; no definite D call. The V end was cut by 4 bases, the J end by 9 bases, with 14 bases between. CDR1 is SGDLS, CDR2 YYNGEE, per germline. There are 13 residues in the CDR3. CDR3 sequence (DNA): TGTGCCAGCAGCAGCAAACGCGACTTTGAGCAGTTCTTC. This encodes CASSSKRDFEQFF.

Ten or more counts support this clonotype. The rearrangement links TRBV5-1 to TRBJ1-6; 8 nucleotides align to TRBD1. The CDR3 spans 14 residues. The ends lost 3 bases at V and 10 bases at J; junction bases unmatched: 6. The germline CDR1 and CDR2 sequences are SGHRS and YFSETQ. The CDR3 nucleotides read TGCGCCAGCAGCTCGACAGGGACAGGATCACCCCTCCACTTT. It is translated as CASSSTGTGSPLHF.

This clonotype has at least ten counts. The chain joins TRBV6-5 to TRBJ2-2; no clear D gene. Trimming took off 7 bases at V and 4 bases at J, with 13 bases between the two ends. The CDR3 runs 14 residues. Germline V gene sequence: CDR1 MNHEY, CDR2 SVGAGI. CDR3 DNA: TGTGCCAGCACCCCACGCCCGACCACCGGGGAGCTGTTTTTT. Amino acids: CASTPRPTTGELFF.

As regards this clonotype: A read error may account for a junction end that differs from germline. V is TRBV15 and J is TRBJ2-3, with D possibly TRBD1 on 6 matching bases. The CDR3 covers 16 residues. The germline gives CDR1 LNHNV, CDR2 YYDKDF (reference sequence). The CDR3 reads CVTSRENRASTDTQYF. CDR3 in DNA: TGTGTCACCAGCAGAGAGAACAGGGCGTCCACAGATACGCAGTATTTT.